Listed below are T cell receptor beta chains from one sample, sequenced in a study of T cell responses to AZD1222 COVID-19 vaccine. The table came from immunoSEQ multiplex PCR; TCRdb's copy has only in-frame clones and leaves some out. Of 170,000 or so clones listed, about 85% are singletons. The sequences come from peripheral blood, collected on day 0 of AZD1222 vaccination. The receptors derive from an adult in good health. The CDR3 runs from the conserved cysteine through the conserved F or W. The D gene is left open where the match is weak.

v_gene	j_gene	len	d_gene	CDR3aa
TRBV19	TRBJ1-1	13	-	CASSPEGVTEAFF
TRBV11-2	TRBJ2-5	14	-	CASSLGPAGETQYF
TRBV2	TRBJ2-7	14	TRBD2	CASKLGTSSYEQYF
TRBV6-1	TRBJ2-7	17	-	CASSGTLARGGTYEQYF
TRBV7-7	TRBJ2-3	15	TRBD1	CASSFGQGSTDTQYF
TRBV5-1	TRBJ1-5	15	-	CASSLGGQTNQPQHF
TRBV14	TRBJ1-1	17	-	CASSQLATGRPNTEAFF
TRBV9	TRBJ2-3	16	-	CASSVGMGFGTDTQYF
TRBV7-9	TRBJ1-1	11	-	CASSSAVAAFF
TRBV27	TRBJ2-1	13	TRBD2	CASSAGTSGRQFF
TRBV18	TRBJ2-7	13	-	CASSPVQGHEQYF
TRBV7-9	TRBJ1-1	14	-	CASRFMEGVAEAFF
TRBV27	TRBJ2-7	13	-	CASSSADGYEQYF
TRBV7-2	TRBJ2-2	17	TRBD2	CASSLGWGRGETGELFF
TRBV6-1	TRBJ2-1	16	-	CASSEMDGGFSNEQFF
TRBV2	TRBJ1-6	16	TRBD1	CASKRGQGEINSPLHF
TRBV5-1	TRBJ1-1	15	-	CASSPWDTLNTEAFF
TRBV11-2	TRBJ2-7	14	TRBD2	CASSAGLATYEQYF